This note documents a single T cell receptor beta chain sequence. Its matching antigen is unknown. A junction end diverges from the germline sequence, so it may reflect a read error. The data stem from a study of T cell repertoires in cytomegalovirus infection. General study findings and limits: Adding up the frequency of public TCR beta families identified people who carried CMV plus the relevant HLA.

The germline V gene encodes CDR1 SGHNT and CDR2 YYREEE (reference sequence). The length of the CDR3 is 12 residues. TCRdb itself ran the reads through MiXCR, one entry per CDR3 protein. The sample has about 220,000 distinct CDR3 sequences, around 35% seen once. The J gene is TRBJ2-7, the V gene TRBV5-4; unclear D gene. The sample in question was CD8+ T cells from cultured PBMCs, obtained from culture after CMV antigen stimulation. The receptor was isolated from a human donor in good health (CMV status not recorded). Some clones in this sample may be carry-over from other donors' samples. CDR3 region: CASSLGQAYRHF. CDR3 nucleotides: TGTGCCAGCAGCTTGGGGCAGGCTTATCGGCACTTC. Using reference TRBV5-4 and TRBJ2-7 for the parts outside the CDR3, the full variable domain is ETGVTQSPTHLIKTRGQQVTLRCSSQSGHNTVSWYQQALGQGPQFIFQYYREEENGRGNFPPRFSGLQFPNYSSELNVNALELDDSALYLCASSLGQAYRHFGPGTRLTVT.